The clone carrying this T cell receptor (beta chain) was counted ten times or more. Its antigen remains unidentified. The CDR3 spans 14 residues. Germline V lookup: CDR1 LNHDA, CDR2 SQIVND (reference sequence). V was shortened by 3 bases and J by 3 bases, with 11 bases between the two germline ends. A constant-region primer primed TCR beta cDNA synthesis from roughly 500 ng of total RNA. Slightly modified ARM-PCR with three nested multiplex PCR rounds yielded TCR beta libraries. The first two PCR rounds, roughly 10 cycles each, used TRBV1-TRBV30 forward primers and a C-beta reverse primer. TCRdb fed the multiplex PCR reads into MiXCR, producing one record per CDR3 protein. The sample shows around 47,000 distinct CDR3 sequences, around 72% of them seen only once. Unsorted bulk tissue, about 18-31 mg of it, served as the source for co-extraction of RNA and DNA. Every patient in the cohort had a primary liver carcinoma. That carcinoma was treated by surgical resection.

The entry originates in a study of tumor-infiltrating lymphocytes in primary liver carcinoma. Findings of the study overall: There were only about 8-25% of top clones found in all five tumor regions. Tumor specimens were characterized by a significantly higher top-250-clone fraction than blood (p = 0.039).

The chain couples TRBV19 to TRBJ2-5; TRBD2 is a possible D gene (6 bases). Sequences were obtained from liver tumor tissue from sampling region 2. The subset was: tumor region T2, inferior pole. The origin of this receptor is a man aged 40-55 years with primary liver carcinoma and hepatitis B virus infection. DNA of the CDR3: TGTGCCAGTAGTATTTTGGGACTGGAAGAGACCCAGTACTTC. As protein: CASSILGLEETQYF.